A selection of T cell receptor beta chains follows, all from one sample in a study of T cell repertoires in cytomegalovirus infection. TCRdb itself ran the reads through MiXCR, one entry per CDR3 protein. The sample contains 200,000 or so distinct CDR3 sequences, about 20% of which appear only once. Sequenced sample: PBMCs. The receptors originated from a human donor in good health (CMV status not recorded). Some clones in this sample may be carry-over from other donors' samples. Each CDR3 is given with its conserved first and last residue. D genes are given only for firm matches. Where a row states a size, it is once, few, many or the class of an expanded clone; other rows omit it.

>TRBV24-1|TRBJ2-1|TRBD1|few
CATSDLLTGTGTFF
TGTGCCACCAGTGATTTACTTACCGGGACAGGGACGTTCTTC
>TRBV6-1|TRBJ1-5|.|many
CASSEGPGEVQPQHF
TGTGCCAGCAGTGAAGGCCCCGGGGAGGTTCAGCCCCAGCATTTT
>TRBV7-2|TRBJ1-1|TRBD1|many
CASSPFSFQGAAEAFF
TGTGCCAGCAGCCCGTTCTCTTTTCAGGGGGCTGCTGAAGCTTTCTTT
>TRBV19|TRBJ2-5|TRBD1|.
CASSIGQGLETQYF
TGTGCCAGTAGTATAGGACAGGGGTTGGAGACCCAGTACTTC
>TRBV5-4|TRBJ2-1|.|.
CASSLVSRDNEQFF
TGTGCCAGCAGCTTGGTTTCAAGGGACAATGAGCAGTTCTTC
>TRBV28|TRBJ2-7|TRBD2|.
CASSRTSGSKEQYF
TGTGCCAGCAGCCGGACTAGCGGGAGTAAAGAGCAGTACTTC
>TRBV12-3/TRBV12-4|TRBJ2-7|.|many
CASSLNSGGPYEQYF
TGTGCCAGCAGTTTAAATAGTGGCGGCCCATACGAGCAGTACTTC
>TRBV6-5|TRBJ2-7|.|.
CASSYRPTLSYEQYF
TGTGCCAGCAGTTACCGACCTACACTTTCCTACGAGCAGTACTTC
>TRBV7-9|TRBJ1-6|TRBD1|few
CASSLMTGDSPLHF
TGTGCCAGCAGCTTGATGACAGGGGATTCACCCCTCCACTTT
>TRBV5-1|TRBJ2-5|.|.
CASSFNSVQDTQYF
TGCGCCAGCAGCTTCAATAGCGTGCAAGATACCCAGTACTTC
>TRBV5-6|TRBJ1-1|.|.
CASTHRGGGAEAFF
TGTGCCAGCACCCACCGGGGTGGAGGTGCTGAAGCTTTCTTT
>TRBV7-2|TRBJ1-5|.|many
CASSLVVGNNQPQHF
TGTGCCAGCAGCTTAGTCGTAGGTAACAATCAGCCCCAGCATTTT
>TRBV19|TRBJ1-4|TRBD1|.
CASCRDRDEKLFF
TGTGCCTCTTGCCGGGACAGGGACGAAAAACTGTTTTTT
>TRBV7-6|TRBJ1-3|.|many
CASSNATPGAGNTIYF
TGTGCCAGCAGCAACGCAACGCCAGGGGCTGGAAACACCATATATTTT
>TRBV12-3/TRBV12-4|TRBJ1-6|.|few
CASSLVVGNSPLHF
TGTGCCAGCAGTTTAGTGGTTGGTAATTCACCCCTCCACTTT